This TCR beta chain was captured by sequencing in a study of cytomegalovirus exposure and HLA in healthy donors. Study at large: A previous analysis identified approximately 110 million unique TCR beta sequences derived from about 180 million T cells.

Turning to this clone: The antigen is not known.

Findings and limits, study-wide: Accounts indicate the classifier identified cytomegalovirus status with strong specificity and sensitivity. A later analysis found that most CMV-associated TCR beta chains appeared HLA-restricted. In a later analysis, a missense DCLRE1C variant was linked to TCR beta V- and J-gene trimming.

Germline V gives CDR1 SGHTA, CDR2 FQGNSA. The ends lost 0 bases at V and 2 bases at J; junction bases unmatched: 8. CDR3 length: 18 residues. The PCR ran on 60 Vbeta and 13 Jbeta primers. The repertoire was sequenced with immunoSEQ multiplex PCR; TCRdb's copy has only in-frame clones and lacks some. Its clone listing holds 40,000 to 50,000 clones. The specimen was PBMCs. This clonotype was obtained from a woman aged 35 to 49 in good health and CMV-seronegative. The V call is TRBV7-2, the J call TRBJ2-7, with TRBD2 matching over 12 bases. This CDR3 is CASSLAKSSGGAAYEQYF. The CDR3 bases are TGTGCCAGCAGCTTAGCGAAGTCTAGCGGGGGGGCCGCCTACGAGCAGTACTTC.